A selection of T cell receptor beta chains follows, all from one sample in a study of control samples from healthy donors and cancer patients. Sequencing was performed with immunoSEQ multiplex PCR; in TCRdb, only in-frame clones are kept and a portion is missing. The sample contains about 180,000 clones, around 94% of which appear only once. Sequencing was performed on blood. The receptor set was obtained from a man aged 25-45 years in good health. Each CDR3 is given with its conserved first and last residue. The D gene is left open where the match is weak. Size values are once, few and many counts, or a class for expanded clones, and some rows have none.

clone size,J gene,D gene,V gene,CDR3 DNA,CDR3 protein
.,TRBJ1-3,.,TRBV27,TGTGCCAGCAGCCCGACAGCTCCCTCTGGAAACACCATATATTTT,CASSPTAPSGNTIYF
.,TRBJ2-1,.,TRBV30,TGTGCCTGGAGTGTGATGAATGAGCAGTTCTTC,CAWSVMNEQFF
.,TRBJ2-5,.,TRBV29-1,TGCAGCGTTGTATTGTTCCGTCGGCAGGAGATACAAGAGACCCAGTACTTC,CSVVLFRRQEIQETQYF
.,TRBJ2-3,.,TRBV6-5,TGTGCCAGCAGTTCCCGGGTCCGCACAGATACGCAGTATTTT,CASSSRVRTDTQYF
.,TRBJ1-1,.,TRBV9,TGTGCCAGCAGCGTAGGTGAGTGGAACACTGAAGCTTTCTTT,CASSVGEWNTEAFF
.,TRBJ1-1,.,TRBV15,TGTGCCACCAGCAGGGAGAGGAACACTGAAGCTTTCTTT,CATSRERNTEAFF
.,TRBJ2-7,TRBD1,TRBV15,TGTGCCACCAGCAGAAACCCGACCGGGACAGGGGCCTACGAGCAGTACTTC,CATSRNPTGTGAYEQYF
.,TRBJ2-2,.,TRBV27,TGTGCCAGCAGTCCCGCCCCCGGGACTTCGACCGGGGAGCTGTTTTTT,CASSPAPGTSTGELFF
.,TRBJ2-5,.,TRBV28,TGTGCCAGCAGGTTGGGGGCCCGGGAGACCCAGTACTTC,CASRLGARETQYF
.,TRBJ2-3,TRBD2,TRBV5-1,TGCGCCAGCAGGTATGGTATCCTAGCGGGAGAAGAAGATACGCAGTATTTT,CASRYGILAGEEDTQYF
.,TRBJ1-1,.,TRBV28,TGTGCCAGCATTCCCGGGGAACTCGGAGCGAACACTGAAGCTTTCTTT,CASIPGELGANTEAFF
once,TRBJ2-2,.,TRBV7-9,TGTGCCAGCAGCTTAGGTCTGAACACCGGGGAGCTGTTTTTT,CASSLGLNTGELFF
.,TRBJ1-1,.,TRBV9,TGTGCCAGCACCTCCGGATCTGAAGCTTTCTTT,CASTSGSEAFF
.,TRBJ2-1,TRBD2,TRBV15,TGTGCCACCAGCAGAGCAGGACTAGCTCAATTCTTC,CATSRAGLAQFF
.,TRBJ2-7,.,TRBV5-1,TGCGCCAGCAGCTTGGCCGTAACTAGTGTCTCCTACGAGCAGTACTTC,CASSLAVTSVSYEQYF
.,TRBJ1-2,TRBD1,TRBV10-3,TGTGCCATCAGTGAGACCGGGACAGGGGGCGATGGCTACACCTTC,CAISETGTGGDGYTF
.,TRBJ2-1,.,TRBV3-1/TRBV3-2,TGTGCCAGCAGCCACCTGCTGGTTGTGGGAGCGTTAAATGAGCAGTTCTTC,CASSHLLVVGALNEQFF
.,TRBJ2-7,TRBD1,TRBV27,TGTGCCAGCAGACTGGGACAGGGGGGCTACGAGCAGTACTTC,CASRLGQGGYEQYF
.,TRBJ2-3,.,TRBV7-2,TGTGCCAGCAGCGCTTCGGTAGGGGTTACGCAGTATTTT,CASSASVGVTQYF
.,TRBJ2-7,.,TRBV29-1,TGCAGCGTGGACAGCCCGGGGCCGAGGGGCTACGAGCAGTACTTC,CSVDSPGPRGYEQYF
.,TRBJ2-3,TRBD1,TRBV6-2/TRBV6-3,TGTGCCAGCAGTTACCGGGACAGTCTCACAGATACGCAGTATTTT,CASSYRDSLTDTQYF
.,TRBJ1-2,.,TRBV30,TGTGCCTGGACCCCAGAATGGTTAGCTAACTATGGCTACACCTTC,CAWTPEWLANYGYTF
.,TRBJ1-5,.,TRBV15,TGTGCCACCAGCAGAGACATAAACGGAAATCAGCCCCAGCATTTT,CATSRDINGNQPQHF
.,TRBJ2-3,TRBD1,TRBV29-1,TGCAGCGTGAGGACAGGGTCCACAGATACGCAGTATTTT,CSVRTGSTDTQYF
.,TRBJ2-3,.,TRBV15,TGTGCCACCAGCGAGAGGGGGGGCAGGTGGACAGATACGCAGTATTTT,CATSERGGRWTDTQYF
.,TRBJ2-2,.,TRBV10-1,TGCGCCACCTCTCTGGGGACCGGGGAGCTGTTTTTT,CATSLGTGELFF
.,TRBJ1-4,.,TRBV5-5,TGTGCCAGCAGCTCTGGGGGGGCAGGGAGTGAAAAACTGTTTTTT,CASSSGGAGSEKLFF
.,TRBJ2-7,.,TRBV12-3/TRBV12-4,TGTGCCAGCAGTTTAGGACTGTACTACGAGCAGTACTTC,CASSLGLYYEQYF
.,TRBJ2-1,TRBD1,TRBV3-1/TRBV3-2,TGTGCCAGCAGCGTAGGGGACAGGGGTTTCAATGAGCAGTTCTTC,CASSVGDRGFNEQFF
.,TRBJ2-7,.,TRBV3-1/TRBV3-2,TGTGCCAGCAGCCACCTAAGGGTTGGGGAGCAGTACTTC,CASSHLRVGEQYF
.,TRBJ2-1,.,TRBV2,TGTGCCGGTAGAGGGACTGATGAGGAGCAGTTCTTC,CAGRGTDEEQFF
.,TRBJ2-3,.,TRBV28,TGTGCCAGCAGTTTAGTGGCAGGGGAATTCGATACGCAGTATTTT,CASSLVAGEFDTQYF
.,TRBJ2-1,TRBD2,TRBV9,TGTGCCAGCAGCGGCCGACTAGCGGCCTACAATGAGCAGTTCTTC,CASSGRLAAYNEQFF
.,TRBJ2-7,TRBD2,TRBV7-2,TGTGCCAGCAGTTCCGGGAGGGCTACCTACGAGCAGTACTTC,CASSSGRATYEQYF
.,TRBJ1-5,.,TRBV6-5,TGTGCCAGCAGGGACAGCTCTGGCAATCAGCCCCAGCATTTT,CASRDSSGNQPQHF
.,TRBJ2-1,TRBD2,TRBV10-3,TGTGCCATCAGTGGCTATAGCGGGGCCATATACAATGAGCAGTTCTTC,CAISGYSGAIYNEQFF
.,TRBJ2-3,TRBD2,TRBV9,TGTGCCAGCAGCGAGGGACTAGCGGGACCACTAAACACAGATACGCAGTATTTT,CASSEGLAGPLNTDTQYF
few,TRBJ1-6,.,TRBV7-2,TGTGCCAGCAGCTTGAACAGATACAATTCACCCCTCCACTTT,CASSLNRYNSPLHF
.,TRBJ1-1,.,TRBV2,TGTGCCACGAGTCAGGGGAACGCTGAAGCTTTCTTT,CATSQGNAEAFF
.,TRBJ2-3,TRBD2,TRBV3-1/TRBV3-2,TGTGCCAGCAGCCAAGATTATTGGCGGGAGGCCTTTAGCACAGATACGCAGTATTTT,CASSQDYWREAFSTDTQYF
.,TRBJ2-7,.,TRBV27,TGTGCCAGCAGTTTGGGGGACTTAAGAGCCTCCCGAGGGCGGGAGCAGTACTTC,CASSLGDLRASRGREQYF
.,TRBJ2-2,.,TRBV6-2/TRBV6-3,TGTGCCAGCAGCGAATACAGGTCCGCGAACACCGGGGAGCTGTTTTTT,CASSEYRSANTGELFF
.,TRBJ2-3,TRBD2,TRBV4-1,TGCGCCAGCAGCCCTCGACTAGCGGGGACCACAGATACGCAGTATTTT,CASSPRLAGTTDTQYF
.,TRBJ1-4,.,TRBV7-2,TGTGCCAGCAGCTTCAATGCCCCTGCTTCGAATGAAAAACTGTTTTTT,CASSFNAPASNEKLFF
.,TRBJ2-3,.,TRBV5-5,TGTGCCAGCAGCTTGGTTACAGCTAGCACAGATACGCAGTATTTT,CASSLVTASTDTQYF
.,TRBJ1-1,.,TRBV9,TGTGCCAGCAGCGTAGTGGCGGCCACTGAAGCTTTCTTT,CASSVVAATEAFF